The next 19 T cell receptor beta chains were all read from a single sample in a study of molecular identifiers for immune sequencing clone quantification. TCRdb independently ran MiXCR on the PCR reads; one entry per CDR3 protein. The sample shows roughly 9,800 distinct CDR3 sequences, about a fifth of them seen only once. Specimen: naive CD8+ T cells from blood, with Jurkat cell RNA spiked in. The subset is: FACS-sorted CD8+CD4-CCR7+CD45RA+ naive T cells. These receptors were obtained from a human donor in good health. Some libraries in this study had Jurkat cell RNA spiked in.

This clonotype has a single count. This chain connects TRBV2 to TRBJ2-5; 9 positions match TRBD1. The CDR3 runs 17 residues. V was clipped by 8 bases and J by 5 bases; unmatched bases: 18. From germline, CDR1 is SNHLY and CDR2 FYNNEI. As DNA, the CDR3 is TGTGCCAGCGGTTTACCCGGGACAGGGTTCGTCCCTGAGACCCAGTACTTC. Encoded protein: CASGLPGTGFVPETQYF. Full variable domain (rest looked up from reference TRBV2 and TRBJ2-5): EPEVTQTPSHQVTQMGQEVILRCVPISNHLYFYWYRQILGQKVEFLVSFYNNEISEKSEIFDDQFSVERPDGSNFTLKIRSTKLEDSAMYFCASGLPGTGFVPETQYFGPGTRLLVL.

This clonotype turned up a few times. This rearrangement joins TRBV12-3 or TRBV12-4 to TRBJ2-7, with D perhaps matching TRBD1 or TRBD2 (5 bases each). The CDR3 runs to 16 residues. The V end lost 1 base, the J end lost 5 bases, and 18 bases lay between the germline ends. The CDR3 here is CASSLDFGWGKNEQYF. CDR3 DNA sequence: TGTGCCAGCAGTTTAGATTTTGGTTGGGGGAAGAACGAGCAGTACTTC.

This clonotype ranks as medium-sized (0.01 to 0.1%). In DNA, the CDR3 is TGTGCCAGCAGTCCTCTAGGGGGCGACGAGCAGTACTTC. Translation: CASSPLGGDEQYF. The chain links TRBV27 to TRBJ2-7; 7 bases line up with TRBD1. CDR3 length: 13 amino acids. Looked up from germline, CDR1 is MNHEY and CDR2 is SMNVEV (reference sequence). V lost 5 bases and J lost 5; bases outside the gene matches: 6.

In regard to this clonotype: The junction shows a germline mismatch at one end, possibly a read error. The genes are TRBV4-3 and TRBJ2-1, with D perhaps given as TRBD1 or TRBD2 (5 bases each). Per germline, CDR1 LGHNA and CDR2 YSLEER. The CDR3 has 14 residues. CDR3 nucleotides: TGCGCCAGCAGCCACCGGGACGGTTACAATGTGCAGTTCTTC. Amino acid sequence: CASSHRDGYNVQFF.

This clonotype was seen a handful of times. A much larger clone lies one base from this, so it may be a read error. The genes are TRBV6-4 and TRBJ2-1; 7 bases line up with TRBD2. The CDR3 has 14 residues. The V gene end was trimmed by 11 bases and the J gene end by 7 bases; junction bases not matched to a gene: 14. Germline lookup yields CDR1 MRHNA and CDR2 SNTAGT. The CDR3 protein is CARLSGGGGNEQFF. The CDR3 DNA reads TGTGCCCGCCTCAGTGGTGGGGGGGGTAATGAGCAGTTCTTC.

This clonotype has only a few counts. A much larger clonotype is one base distant, so this may be a read error. J is TRBJ1-1 and V is TRBV29-1, with 7 bases aligning to TRBD1. Per the germline V gene, CDR1 is SQVTM and CDR2 is ANQGSEA. CDR3 length: 13 residues. CDR3 sequence reads: CNARQGDFTEAFF. As DNA, the CDR3 is TGCAACGCAAGACAGGGCGACTTCACTGAAGCTTTCTTT.

By sample share, this clonotype is medium-sized. V gene TRBV20-1 combines with J gene TRBJ2-1; D might be TRBD1 (5 bases). CDR1 and CDR2 (germline): DFQATT, SNEGSKA (reference sequence). This CDR3 is built from 15 residues. V lost 0 bases, J lost 8 bases, and 17 bases lay in between. CDR3 sequence reads: CSARDLRGSRHEQFF. CDR3 in DNA: TGCAGTGCTAGAGATCTTAGGGGCAGCCGTCATGAGCAGTTCTTC.

This clonotype was recorded at least ten times. The chain recombines TRBV10-3 with TRBJ2-2, with TRBD1 matching 9 bases. Germline V gene lookup returns CDR1 ENHRY and CDR2 SYGVKD. The junction had 9 bases not matched to a gene; V was cut back by 6 bases and J by 4 bases. The CDR3 length is 16 residues. CDR3 sequence (DNA): TGTGCCATCAGACTTATGGGACAGGGAATCACCGGGGAGCTGTTTTTT. Protein product: CAIRLMGQGITGELFF.

V is TRBV10-3 and J is TRBJ2-5, with 10 bases identical to TRBD2. The trim removed 11 bases at V and 1 base at J, leaving 19 bases unmatched. Germline CDR1 reads ENHRY; CDR2 reads SYGVKD. CDR3 length: 18 residues. The CDR3 loop reads CAVINGVAGGHFQETQYF. CDR3 nucleotides: TGTGCCGTCATAAACGGGGTAGCGGGGGGTCATTTCCAAGAGACCCAGTACTTC.

A few counts support this clonotype. The V and J genes are TRBV4-3 and TRBJ2-1; 7 nucleotides line up with TRBD2. The CDR3 covers 14 residues. Germline V gives CDR1 LGHNA, CDR2 YSLEER. J lost 5 bases, V lost 1 base, and 2 bases had no gene match. In DNA form, the CDR3 reads TGCGCCAGCAGCCAAGGGGCGGGAGACAATGAGCAGTTCTTC. This sequence encodes CASSQGAGDNEQFF.

About this clonotype itself: Possible read error: a much larger clone is one base away. CDR3 residues: CAIGEQAGMNTEAFF. For the CDR3, the DNA is TGTGCCATCGGTGAGCAGGCAGGAATGAACACTGAAGCTTTCTTT. This rearrangement joins TRBV10-3 to TRBJ1-1; no definite D call. This CDR3 spans 15 amino acids. Germline V gives CDR1 ENHRY, CDR2 SYGVKD.

By its share, this clonotype is medium-sized. V gene TRBV7-9 combines with J gene TRBJ2-3; 7 bases agree with TRBD2. The V gene's germline CDR1 is SEHNR and CDR2 FQNEAQ (reference sequence). V lost 4 bases, J lost 1 base, and 8 bases stayed unmatched. The CDR3 length is 16 residues. This chain's CDR3 is CASSSREGSGTDTQYF. Written as DNA, the CDR3 is TGTGCCAGCAGCTCGAGGGAGGGTAGCGGCACAGATACGCAGTATTTT.

By share, this clonotype counts as medium-sized. The chain recombines TRBV2 with TRBJ1-4, with D uncertain. The CDR3 totals 14 residues. V lost 1 base, J lost 5 bases, and 8 bases lay in between. The germline CDR1 and CDR2 sequences are SNHLY and FYNNEI. The CDR3 region is CASSEVWENEKLFF. The DNA for the CDR3 is TGTGCCAGCAGTGAAGTATGGGAAAATGAAAAACTGTTTTTT.

The table lists this clonotype with many counts. J is TRBJ1-1 and V is TRBV4-3; 9 bases map to TRBD1. This CDR3 is built from 16 residues. V shed 2 bases and J 0 bases; nucleotides not matched to a gene: 4. Germline assignment: CDR1 LGHNA and CDR2 YSLEER. The chain's CDR3 is CASSQTNRGLNTEAFF. CDR3 nucleotide sequence: TGCGCCAGCAGCCAAACGAACAGGGGGCTGAACACTGAAGCTTTCTTT.

The chain has TRBV29-1 and TRBJ2-5; 15 nucleotides match TRBD2. CDR1 SQVTM and CDR2 ANQGSEA come from the germline V gene. CDR3 size: 16 residues. Trimming took 3 bases from V and 5 from J; bases not matched to a gene: 7. CDR3 region: CSVDSWTSGRGETQYF. In nucleotides, the CDR3 is TGCAGCGTTGACTCCTGGACTAGCGGGAGGGGGGAGACCCAGTACTTC.

There are a few counts of this clonotype. This rearrangement joins TRBV5-3 to TRBJ1-4; TRBD1 matches at 10 bases. TRBV5-3 is given ORF status, its function remaining uncertain. The CDR3 has 14 residues. The V segment lost 8 bases and the J segment 8 bases; nucleotides outside the gene matches: 9. CDR3 nucleotides: TGTGCCAGCAGGACCGGGACAGGGGTCGAAAAACTGTTTTTT. Encoded protein: CASRTGTGVEKLFF.

This clonotype was observed at least ten times. CDR3 nucleotide sequence: TGTGCCAGCAACCCTGCGGGGTACGAGCAGTACTTC. Translation: CASNPAGYEQYF. The chain carries TRBV28 and TRBJ2-7, with D possibly matching TRBD2 (6 bases). Trimming removed 7 bases from V and 4 bases from J, with 11 bases in between. The CDR3 is 12 amino acids. Per germline, CDR1 MDHEN and CDR2 SYDVKM.

Within the sample, this clonotype is medium-sized. J is TRBJ2-3 and V is TRBV19; TRBD2 matches at 8 bases. CDR3 size: 16 residues. CDR1 is LNHDA and CDR2 is SQIVND in the germline V gene (reference sequence). V shed 0 bases, J shed 2 bases, and the junction held 4 bases outside the gene matches. CDR3: CASSIDDSGNTDTQYF. CDR3 DNA sequence: TGTGCCAGTAGTATAGACGATAGCGGGAACACAGATACGCAGTATTTT.

By share, this clonotype ranks as medium-sized. The chain joins TRBV29-1 to TRBJ2-1, with TRBD2 matching over 9 bases. Germline CDR1 is SQVTM and CDR2 is ANQGSEA. The CDR3 covers 14 residues. Trimming removed 7 bases from V and 3 bases from J; junction bases left unmatched: 7. The CDR3 sequence is CSALSSGNYNEQFF. CDR3 DNA: TGCAGCGCACTCTCTAGCGGGAACTACAATGAGCAGTTCTTC.